This T cell receptor beta chain was observed in a study of shared clonotypes between healthy human individuals. This clone was seen only once. The germline V gene encodes CDR1 MNHNS and CDR2 SASEGT. CDR3 length: 13 residues. V was cut by 4 bases and J by 7 bases, with 13 bases left in between. All donors were Caucasian adults living in Nashville, Tennessee. CD45RO+ cells were combined with CCR7-negative CD45RA+ TemRA cells to form CD8 memory. Investigators spread the genomic DNA of each subset evenly over several immunoSEQ plates. The repertoire was sequenced with immunoSEQ multiplex PCR; TCRdb's copy has only in-frame clones and lacks some. The sample has approximately 640,000 clones, 90% seen once.

This chain joins TRBV6-1 and TRBJ1-1, with D possibly being TRBD1 (5 bases). Sample: memory CD8+ T cells from PBMCs. Subset: CD45RO+ cells pooled with CCR7-negative TemRA cells. The TCR comes from a young man in good health. Some clones in this sample may be carry-over from other donors' samples. The CDR3: CASSGGTYREAFF. The CDR3, as DNA: TGTGCCAGCAGTGGGGGGACTTACCGTGAAGCTTTCTTT.